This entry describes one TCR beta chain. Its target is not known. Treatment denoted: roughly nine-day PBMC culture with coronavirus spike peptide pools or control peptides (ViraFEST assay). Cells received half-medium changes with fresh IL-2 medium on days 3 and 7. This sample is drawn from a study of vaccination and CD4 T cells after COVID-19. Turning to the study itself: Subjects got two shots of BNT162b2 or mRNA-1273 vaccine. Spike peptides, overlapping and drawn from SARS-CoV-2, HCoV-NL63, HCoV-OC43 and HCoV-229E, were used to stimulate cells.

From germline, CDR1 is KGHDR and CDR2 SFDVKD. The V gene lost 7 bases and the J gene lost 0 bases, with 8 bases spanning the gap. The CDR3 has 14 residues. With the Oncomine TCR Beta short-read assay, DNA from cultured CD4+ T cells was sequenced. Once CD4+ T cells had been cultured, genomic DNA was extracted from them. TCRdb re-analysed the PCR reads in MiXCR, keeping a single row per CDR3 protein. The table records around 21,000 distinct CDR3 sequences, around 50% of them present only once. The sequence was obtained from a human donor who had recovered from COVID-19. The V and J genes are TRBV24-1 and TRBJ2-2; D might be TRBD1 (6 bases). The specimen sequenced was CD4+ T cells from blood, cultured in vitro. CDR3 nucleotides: TGTGCCACCAGCGGGACACCGAACACCGGGGAGCTGTTTTTT. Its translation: CATSGTPNTGELFF.